This entry concerns a single T cell receptor beta chain. Its antigen is unknown. The sample holds no much larger clone one base away, and base qualities are not on file. TCR beta VDJ combination and CDR3 sequence profiling used genomic DNA as the template. TCR repertoire sequencing was run on an Illumina HiSeq 2000. The original methods were these. Repertoires were assessed using TRBV/TRBJ rearrangement plots, CDR3 size and DJ length profiles, and Simpson's diversity index. The immunodominant clone was defined as the most abundant DNA sequence in deep sequencing data. CDR3 amino acid sequences were checked for sharing between subjects and were compared against published repertoires and the VDJdb database. Clones were called with MiXCR by TCRdb after fastp trimmed the public reads at Q25, and only in-frame beta chains were retained. Entries are consolidated by CDR3 protein sequence, retaining the most common genes and DNA. In this record, the V and J calls reflect TCRdb's handling and not the investigators' own analysis. Here the sample has more than 250,000 distinct CDR3 sequences; around 60% occur a single time. Of the sample, 6.5% to 10% is held by the ten largest clones.

This sample is drawn from a study of CD8+CD57+ T cells in acquired aplastic anemia (dated by TCRdb to between 2018 and 2020). Turning to the overall study: Extracted DNA from sorted CD4+ and CD8+ cells averaged around 3.2 ug, ranging from 0.2 to 27.4 ug. Results and caveats for the whole study, not just this receptor: Around 27 CD8+ CDR3 sequences were found in both patients and controls but appeared to be highly expressed in patients and within the immunodominant clones of the patients. No significant difference in CD8+ Simpson's diversity was found between patients and healthy controls (P=0.060).

V was cut back by 8 bases and J by 1 base, leaving a gap of 20 bases between them. From the cysteine up to the phenylalanine, the CDR3 has a length of 15 residues. Left in the record is the CDR3 DNA by itself, 45 bases read in frame from the first base. CDR1 and CDR2 were assigned from the germline V gene as SQVTM and ANQGSEA. TCR repertoires of sorted CD4+ and CD8+ blood T cells from severe aplastic anemia patients and healthy subjects were deep-sequenced in the study. Ficoll-Paque density gradient centrifugation was used to isolate peripheral blood mononuclear cells. Before DNA extraction, CD4+ and CD8+ T cells were sorted by FACS or by magnetic beads.

Sequencing was done on a sample of sorted CD4+, CD8+, or CD8+CD57+ T cells (not recorded which) from PBMCs. Recombination joined TRBV29-1 with TRBJ1-2; the D gene is perhaps TRBD1, on 5 matching bases. The sequence was collected from a human donor with severe aplastic anemia or a healthy control (not recorded which). The CDR3 region has the sequence CSSLGGRPFNYGYTF. The nucleotides read TGCAGCTCCCTCGGGGGACGCCCTTTTAACTATGGCTACACCTTC.